This is a list of T cell receptor beta chains from one sample in a study of blood T cell repertoires in COVID-19. Clones were read by immunoSEQ multiplex PCR, and TCRdb kept only the in-frame ones, dropping some. The sample carries roughly 140,000 clones, roughly nine tenths recorded once. The sequenced sample consisted of peripheral blood. All receptors derive from a woman in her 70s with acute or convalescent COVID-19. The CDR3 runs from the conserved cysteine through the conserved F or W. Fields, in order: V gene, J gene, D gene, clone size, CDR3 protein, CDR3 DNA. D genes are given only for firm matches. Expanded clones are given a class, and other clones once, few, many or no size at all.

>TRBV27|TRBJ1-1|TRBD1|NA
CASSPRGQYTEAFF
TGTGCCAGCAGTCCGAGGGGACAGTACACTGAAGCTTTCTTT
>TRBV29-1|TRBJ2-7|TRBD1|NA
CSAKKTGTGNYEQYF
TGCAGCGCGAAGAAAACCGGGACAGGGAATTACGAGCAGTACTTC
>TRBV6-4|TRBJ1-6|NA|few
CASSDREYSPLHF
TGTGCCAGCAGTGACCGCGAGTATTCACCCCTCCACTTT
>TRBV27|TRBJ1-3|NA|once
CASSSDSQTGNTIYF
TGTGCCAGCAGTTCGGACAGCCAGACCGGAAACACCATATATTTT
>TRBV12-5|TRBJ1-2|NA|NA
CASGTLLSSGDGYTF
TGTGCTAGTGGGACTTTGTTGTCTTCCGGTGATGGCTACACCTTC
>TRBV7-6|TRBJ2-5|TRBD2|NA
CASSLSGTSSYGAETQYF
TGTGCCAGCAGCTTAAGCGGGACTAGCTCATACGGGGCAGAGACCCAGTACTTC
>TRBV2|TRBJ1-1|TRBD1|once
CASRRQGLNTEAFF
TGTGCCAGCCGTAGACAGGGTTTGAACACTGAAGCTTTCTTT
>TRBV24-1|TRBJ2-1|TRBD2|NA
CATSDATSGGRNEQFF
TGTGCCACCAGTGATGCGACTAGCGGGGGACGCAATGAGCAGTTCTTC
>TRBV28|TRBJ1-5|NA|NA
CASSSLNQPQHF
TGTGCCAGCAGTTCCCTGAATCAGCCCCAGCATTTT
>TRBV11-2|TRBJ2-7|TRBD1|NA
CASSSDRGREQYF
TGTGCCAGCAGCTCCGACAGGGGACGGGAGCAGTACTTC
>TRBV7-9|TRBJ2-1|TRBD1|NA
CASSGTGHYNEQFF
TGTGCCAGCAGCGGGACAGGCCACTACAATGAGCAGTTCTTC
>TRBV11-2|TRBJ1-2|NA|NA
CASSFSVRAASNYGYTF
TGTGCCAGCAGCTTCTCGGTCAGGGCTGCGTCTAACTATGGCTACACCTTC
>TRBV6-2/TRBV6-3|TRBJ1-1|NA|NA
CASSDTYREVWNTEAFF
TGTGCCAGCAGCGATACCTACCGCGAGGTATGGAACACTGAAGCTTTCTTT
>TRBV28|TRBJ1-1|NA|few
CASSLLIGPNTEAFF
TGTGCCAGCAGTTTATTGATTGGGCCGAACACTGAAGCTTTCTTT
>TRBV27|TRBJ1-5|NA|NA
CASSFSAGAGNQPQHF
TGTGCCAGCAGTTTTTCCGCAGGGGCTGGCAATCAGCCCCAGCATTTT
>TRBV5-1|TRBJ2-2|TRBD2|once
CASSLLQTSGGNTGELFF
TGCGCCAGCAGCCTTCTTCAGACTAGCGGGGGGAACACCGGGGAGCTGTTTTTT
>TRBV19|TRBJ2-1|TRBD2|NA
CASIRGPTGGGGPNEQFF
TGTGCCAGTATTCGAGGCCCGACTGGTGGCGGGGGACCGAATGAGCAGTTCTTC
>TRBV15|TRBJ1-4|NA|once
CATSDSRGEKLFF
TGTGCCACCAGCGATTCAAGGGGAGAAAAACTGTTTTTT
>TRBV3-1/TRBV3-2|TRBJ2-2|TRBD2|once
CASSQRLAENTGELFF
TGTGCCAGCAGCCAAAGACTAGCGGAGAACACCGGGGAGCTGTTTTTT
>TRBV6-6|TRBJ2-3|NA|NA
CASSSSGGTDTQYF
TGTGCCAGCAGCTCGTCGGGGGGCACAGATACGCAGTATTTT
>TRBV9|TRBJ2-2|TRBD2|NA
CASSVAAGLAGGPDTGELFF
TGTGCCAGCAGCGTAGCGGCGGGACTAGCGGGGGGGCCGGACACCGGGGAGCTGTTTTTT
>TRBV7-2|TRBJ2-3|TRBD2|NA
CASSQELAGASDTQYF
TGTGCCAGCAGTCAGGAGCTAGCGGGGGCCTCAGATACGCAGTATTTT
>TRBV6-5|TRBJ2-7|NA|NA
CASTRTRDEQYF
TGTGCCAGCACCCGAACGAGGGACGAGCAGTACTTC
>TRBV5-1|TRBJ1-4|TRBD1|NA
CASSRDSGNEKLFF
TGCGCCAGCAGCCGGGACAGCGGTAATGAAAAACTGTTTTTT
>TRBV7-2|TRBJ2-3|NA|NA
CASSLQPHGTAQYF
TGTGCCAGCAGCCTACAGCCTCACGGGACTGCGCAGTATTTT
>TRBV7-9|TRBJ1-1|NA|NA
CASSLRRGASSGEAFF
TGTGCCAGCAGCTTACGGCGGGGGGCGAGTTCCGGTGAAGCTTTCTTT
>TRBV19|TRBJ2-7|TRBD1|NA
CASSSPGQGFYEQYF
TGTGCCAGTAGTTCACCGGGACAGGGCTTCTACGAGCAGTACTTC
>TRBV2|TRBJ1-6|NA|NA
CASSEDRVRDHF
TGTGCCAGCAGTGAAGACCGGGTCCGGGACCACTTT
>TRBV3-1/TRBV3-2|TRBJ1-6|NA|NA
CASSQDLTGYDSPLHF
TGTGCCAGCAGCCAAGATCTCACAGGGTACGATTCACCCCTCCACTTT
>TRBV5-8|TRBJ2-2|NA|NA
CASNVAGELFF
TGTGCCAGCAACGTAGCCGGGGAGCTGTTTTTT
>TRBV27|TRBJ1-6|NA|few
CASSFKGGSSYNSPLHF
TGTGCCAGCAGCTTCAAAGGGGGTAGCTCCTATAATTCACCCCTCCACTTT
>TRBV7-9|TRBJ1-4|NA|NA
CASSSGQTAGGNEKLFF
TGTGCCAGCAGCTCTGGACAGACGGCGGGTGGTAATGAAAAACTGTTTTTT
>TRBV12-3/TRBV12-4|TRBJ1-5|TRBD1|NA
CASTGQGGQPQHF
TGTGCCAGCACGGGGCAGGGGGGTCAGCCCCAGCATTTT
>TRBV30|TRBJ2-3|TRBD2|NA
CAWSREGSDTQYF
TGTGCCTGGAGCAGGGAGGGGTCAGATACGCAGTATTTT
>TRBV4-1|TRBJ2-1|TRBD2|NA
CASSQEEGLAGGTGYNEQFF
TGCGCCAGCAGCCAAGAAGAAGGACTAGCGGGGGGAACCGGGTACAATGAGCAGTTCTTC
>TRBV30|TRBJ1-2|NA|NA
CAWSRAGPGGGYTF
TGTGCCTGGAGTCGGGCAGGGCCGGGAGGTGGCTACACCTTC
>TRBV3-1/TRBV3-2|TRBJ2-4|NA|NA
CASSQGLRGGSSDLNIQYF
TGTGCCAGCAGCCAAGGTCTGAGGGGGGGGTCCTCCGACCTGAACATTCAGTACTTC
>TRBV4-2|TRBJ1-2|NA|NA
CASSQESRVYGYTF
TGTGCCAGCAGCCAAGAGTCCAGGGTCTATGGCTACACCTTC
>TRBV28|TRBJ1-5|NA|NA
CASRTLNQPQHF
TGTGCCAGCCGTACATTAAATCAGCCCCAGCATTTT
>TRBV4-2|TRBJ1-1|TRBD1|NA
CASSHGGTVGTEAFF
TGTGCCAGCAGCCATGGGGGGACAGTCGGGACTGAAGCTTTCTTT
>TRBV14|TRBJ2-7|NA|NA
CASKKGDYSYEQYF
TGTGCCAGCAAGAAGGGGGACTACTCCTACGAGCAGTACTTC
>TRBV4-1|TRBJ1-2|NA|NA
CASSQVQQSYYGYTF
TGCGCCAGCAGCCAAGTACAACAAAGTTACTATGGCTACACCTTC
>TRBV5-1|TRBJ1-6|NA|NA
CASSLEPGYNSPLHF
TGCGCCAGCAGCTTGGAACCGGGGTATAATTCACCCCTCCACTTT
>TRBV3-1/TRBV3-2|TRBJ2-2|NA|NA
CASIHRNTGELFF
TGTGCCAGCATCCACAGGAACACCGGGGAGCTGTTTTTT
>TRBV5-1|TRBJ1-1|TRBD1|NA
CASSLNPGQRTEAFF
TGCGCCAGCAGCTTGAATCCGGGACAGAGGACTGAAGCTTTCTTT
>TRBV29-1|TRBJ2-1|NA|NA
CSVVAGAVLTNEQFF
TGCAGCGTTGTTGCGGGGGCTGTCCTAACCAATGAGCAGTTCTTC
>TRBV7-8|TRBJ2-2|NA|NA
CASSLGQGDAGELFF
TGTGCCAGCAGCTTAGGTCAGGGTGACGCCGGGGAGCTGTTTTTT
>TRBV7-3|TRBJ1-2|NA|NA
CASSFGSGVSNYGYTF
TGTGCCAGCAGCTTCGGATCAGGTGTCTCTAACTATGGCTACACCTTC
>TRBV27|TRBJ2-5|TRBD2|NA
CASSSSMIAGTVRGETQYF
TGTGCCAGCAGCTCCTCAATGATAGCGGGGACTGTCCGTGGGGAGACCCAGTACTTC
>TRBV13|TRBJ2-4|TRBD2|NA
CASSVLRGVGAKNIQYF
TGTGCCAGCAGCGTTTTGCGGGGGGTTGGCGCCAAAAACATTCAGTACTTC
>TRBV5-5|TRBJ2-1|TRBD1|NA
CASSLGGTVSYNEQFF
TGTGCCAGCAGCTTGGGGGGGACAGTCTCCTACAATGAGCAGTTCTTC
>TRBV5-1|TRBJ2-5|NA|NA
CASSIGLPWGETQYF
TGCGCCAGCAGCATCGGACTACCCTGGGGAGAGACCCAGTACTTC
>TRBV4-1|TRBJ2-2|TRBD1|NA
CASSRGGTGDTGELFF
TGCGCCAGCAGCCGAGGGGGGACAGGGGACACCGGGGAGCTGTTTTTT
>TRBV6-2/TRBV6-3|TRBJ1-5|TRBD1|NA
CASSRTTGTGLRQPQHF
TGTGCCAGCAGCCGAACAACAGGGACAGGGCTTAGGCAGCCCCAGCATTTT
>TRBV7-9|TRBJ1-5|NA|NA
CASSLAGAENQPQHF
TGTGCCAGCAGCTTAGCGGGGGCAGAAAATCAGCCCCAGCATTTT
>TRBV18|TRBJ1-3|NA|NA
CASSPQGINTIYF
TGTGCCAGCTCACCACAGGGGATCAACACCATATATTTT
>TRBV3-1/TRBV3-2|TRBJ1-2|NA|NA
CASSQAGYGYTF
TGTGCCAGCAGCCAAGCCGGGTATGGCTACACCTTC
>TRBV4-2|TRBJ1-5|NA|few
CASSQEVERVGQPQHF
TGTGCCAGCAGCCAAGAAGTGGAACGGGTCGGTCAGCCCCAGCATTTT
>TRBV2|TRBJ2-2|TRBD1|NA
CASRRDRGTTGELFF
TGTGCCAGCAGGCGGGACAGGGGGACAACCGGGGAGCTGTTTTTT